This TCR beta chain is from a study of blood T cell repertoires in COVID-19. Across the whole study: Spain, Italy and the United States supplied samples that represented acute and convalescent COVID-19. From T cells, B-cell-depleted T cells, or PBMCs came the material, which was cDNA or gDNA.

This CDR3 has 15 residues. The V gene's germline CDR1 is SGHRS and CDR2 YFSETQ. J was trimmed by 3 bases and V by 3 bases; bases with no gene match: 6. Per the study methods: By means of reference gene primer amplification, nucleated cell counts were estimated. The assay was immunoSEQ multiplex PCR, and TCRdb's table has in-frame clones only and misses some. V, J and clone size derive from that table, while D and trimming were established from the DNA sequence. The sample carries about 50,000 clones, less than 90% recorded once. This chain uses TRBV5-1 with TRBJ1-5, with 7 bases that match TRBD1. The origin of this receptor is a human donor in a cohort sampled during active COVID-19. Sequences were obtained from peripheral blood. CDR3 DNA sequence: TGCGCCAGCAGCTCGACAGGGTCATTCAATCAGCCCCAGCATTTT. Amino acids: CASSSTGSFNQPQHF. Using reference TRBV5-1 and TRBJ1-5 for the parts outside the CDR3, the full variable domain is KAGVTQTPRYLIKTRGQQVTLSCSPISGHRSVSWYQQTPGQGLQFLFEYFSETQRNKGNFPGRFSGRQFSNSRSEMNVSTLELGDSALYLCASSSTGSFNQPQHFGDGTRLSIL.